The 27 T cell receptor beta chains in this list originate from one sample, sequenced in a study of high-grade serous ovarian cancer treatment subgroups. Using immunoSEQ multiplex PCR, the repertoire was profiled, and TCRdb retains in-frame clones only, with some absent. The table records several thousand clones, around three quarters of them present only once. Tumor tissue was taken before any definitive surgery or chemotherapy was given. The sample was tumor tissue. The receptors come from a human donor with high-grade serous ovarian cancer.

The chain's CDR3 is CARVQGARETQYF. The CDR3 nucleotides read TGTGCCAGGGTCCAGGGGGCTCGGGAGACCCAGTACTTC. This chain joins TRBV6-4 and TRBJ2-5; 8 nucleotides agree with TRBD1. CDR3 length equals 13 residues. V lost 9 bases and J lost 5; bases outside the gene matches: 8. Germline CDR1 MRHNA, CDR2 SNTAGT.

The chain combines TRBV7-8 with TRBJ2-7, with D uncertain. V was pared by 5 bases and J by 6 bases, with 11 bases between. Per the germline V gene, CDR1 is SGHVS and CDR2 is FQNEAQ. The CDR3 consists of 12 residues. The CDR3 DNA is TGTGCCAGCAGCCCCGACCGTCGCGAGCAGTACGTC. Encoded protein: CASSPDRREQYV.

This chain connects TRBV19 to TRBJ2-5; the D call may be TRBD1 or TRBD2 (5 bases each). The CDR3 sequence is 17 residues long. In germline, CDR1 is LNHDA, CDR2 SQIVND (reference sequence). The ends were cut back, 4 bases at V and 2 bases at J, with 20 bases in the middle. CDR3 in DNA: TGTGCCAGTAGTAAGCAGGGTTTGGTCCCGGGGCAAGAGACCCAGTACTTC. It encodes CASSKQGLVPGQETQYF. Looking up the rest from reference TRBV19 and TRBJ2-5 gives the full variable domain: DGGITQSPKYLFRKEGQNVTLSCEQNLNHDAMYWYRQDPGQGLRLIYYSQIVNDFQKGDIAEGYSVSREKKESFPLTVTSAQKNPTAFYLCASSKQGLVPGQETQYFGPGTRLLVL.

This chain links TRBV5-8 with TRBJ2-4; D perhaps matches TRBD1 (6 bases). Trimming removed 0 bases from V and 0 bases from J, with 16 bases in between. The CDR3 has 18 amino acids. Germline lookup yields CDR1 SGHTS and CDR2 YDEGEE. CDR3 region: CASSLVLGGQLAKNIQYF. The DNA of the CDR3 is TGTGCCAGCAGCTTGGTCCTTGGCGGACAGCTAGCCAAAAACATTCAGTACTTC.

This chain links TRBV11-2 with TRBJ1-5, with 10 positions matching TRBD1. The V gene's germline CDR1 is SGHAT and CDR2 FQNNGV. Losses at the gene ends were 5 bases for V and 7 bases for J; bases not matched to a gene: 14. The CDR3 extends over 17 amino acids. CDR3 DNA: TGTGCCAGCAGCCAAGGGGTGTTGGGACAGGGGTTACAGCCCCAGCATTTT. Translation gives CASSQGVLGQGLQPQHF.

The chain carries TRBV19 and TRBJ2-4, with 7 bases matching TRBD1. The junction had 14 bases not matched to a gene; V was cut back by 7 bases and J by 8 bases. Germline CDR1 reads LNHDA; CDR2 reads SQIVND (reference sequence). This CDR3 has 15 amino acids. CDR3 coding DNA: TGTGCCAGTACTCCCCAGGGGGTTCGGTCGGACATTCAGTACTTC. Amino acids: CASTPQGVRSDIQYF.

This clone appeared a few times. V is TRBV10-3 and J is TRBJ1-2, with D perhaps matching TRBD1 (6 bases). The CDR3 is 12 residues long. The germline CDR1 and CDR2 sequences are ENHRY and SYGVKD. V lost 6 bases and J 8 bases, leaving 13 bases between the germline ends. CDR3 residues: CAISRDTDGYTF. CDR3 DNA: TGTGCCATCAGCCGGGACACAGACGGCTACACCTTC.

The CDR3 bases are TGTGCCAGCAGCTTAGCAGGGACAGGGGGCAATGGTAACTATGGCTACACCTTC. Protein sequence: CASSLAGTGGNGNYGYTF. The chain joins TRBV7-8 to TRBJ1-2, with 12 bases fitting TRBD1. The CDR3 is made up of 18 amino acids. The V segment lost 0 bases and the J segment 1 base; nucleotides outside the gene matches: 6. Germline V gene data show CDR1 as SGHVS and CDR2 as FQNEAQ.

The chain is built from TRBV7-2 and TRBJ2-5; maybe TRBD2 (5 bases). The V end was cut by 6 bases, the J end by 0 bases, with 17 bases between. The CDR3 runs to 16 residues. CDR1 is SGHTA and CDR2 is FQGNSA in the germline V gene. CDR3 residues: CASSRSRVANQETQYF. DNA for the CDR3: TGTGCCAGCAGTAGAAGCCGGGTAGCGAACCAAGAGACCCAGTACTTC.

The chain couples TRBV5-4 to TRBJ1-1, with D tentatively TRBD1 (5 bases). V was pared by 3 bases and J by 4 bases, with 16 bases between. The V gene's germline CDR1 is SGHNT and CDR2 YYREEE (reference sequence). The CDR3 is 15 amino acids. CDR3 sequence reads: CASSWQGGGLTEAFF. The CDR3 nucleotides read TGTGCCAGCAGCTGGCAGGGCGGCGGGCTCACTGAAGCTTTCTTT.

In its sample, this clone was seen a few times. The V gene is TRBV10-1, the J gene TRBJ1-2, with 7 bases matching TRBD1. V shed 3 bases and J 3 bases; nucleotides not matched to a gene: 1. CDR3 length equals 13 residues. CDR1 WNHNN and CDR2 SYGVQD come from the germline V gene (reference sequence). CDR3 DNA sequence: TGCGCCAGCAGTGAAACAGGGGACTATGGCTACACCTTC. Its protein is CASSETGDYGYTF.

This chain connects TRBV11-2 to TRBJ1-1, with TRBD1 identical over 9 bases. V shed 5 bases and J 1 base; nucleotides not matched to a gene: 5. Germline V gene sequence: CDR1 SGHAT, CDR2 FQNNGV. The CDR3 covers 15 residues. The CDR3, as DNA: TGTGCCAGCAGCCCATGGACAGGGGCGAACACTGAAGCTTTCTTT. Translated: CASSPWTGANTEAFF. Full variable domain (rest looked up from reference TRBV11-2 and TRBJ1-1): EAGVAQSPRYKIIEKRQSVAFWCNPISGHATLYWYQQILGQGPKLLIQFQNNGVVDDSQLPKDRFSAERLKGVDSTLKIQPAKLEDSAVYLCASSPWTGANTEAFFGQGTRLTVV.

The chain has TRBV5-4 and TRBJ2-3; D is tentatively TRBD1 or TRBD2 (7 bases each). The CDR3 has 16 amino acids. Germline values: CDR1 SGHNT, CDR2 YYREEE (reference sequence). Trimming removed 3 bases at V and 2 bases at J, with 16 bases between. The CDR3: CASSSQGGRVTDTQYF. DNA for the CDR3: TGTGCCAGCAGCTCCCAGGGGGGGCGAGTCACAGATACGCAGTATTTT.

The chain combines TRBV16 with TRBJ1-4, with 7 bases aligning to TRBD1. The germline V gene encodes CDR1 KGHSY and CDR2 FQNENV. The CDR3 contains 15 residues. J was trimmed by 5 bases and V by 0 bases; bases with no gene match: 3. DNA of the CDR3: TGTGCCAGCAGCCAATCAGGGGGCGCGAATGAAAAACTGTTTTTT. Protein product: CASSQSGGANEKLFF.

V gene TRBV7-9 combines with J gene TRBJ1-1; D gene unclear. The germline gives CDR1 SEHNR, CDR2 FQNEAQ (reference sequence). The V end was cut by 2 bases, the J end by 1 base, with 8 bases between. This CDR3 region has 14 residues. The CDR3 DNA sequence: TGTGCCAGCAGCTTAACGGCCGGGAACACTGAAGCTTTCTTT. Translating gives CASSLTAGNTEAFF.

The rearrangement joins TRBV6-1 to TRBJ2-7; the D gene is possibly TRBD1 (6 bases). The CDR3 length is 11 residues. Germline V CDR1 and CDR2: MNHNS, SASEGT. The V end lost 3 bases, the J end lost 7 bases, and 7 bases lay between the germline ends. CDR3 region: CASSEGTEQYF. CDR3 nucleotides: TGTGCCAGCAGTGAGGGGACAGAGCAGTACTTC.

This clone was found a few times. This chain uses TRBV7-7 with TRBJ2-1, with 13 positions matching TRBD2. J lost 8 bases, V lost 5 bases, and 6 bases had no gene match. CDR3 length: 15 amino acids. Per the germline V gene, CDR1 is SSHAT and CDR2 is FNYEAQ (reference sequence). This chain's CDR3 is CASSMGLAGSDEQFF. CDR3 nucleotide sequence: TGTGCCAGCAGCATGGGACTAGCGGGGTCGGATGAGCAGTTCTTC.

The chain recombines TRBV7-9 with TRBJ1-1; no definite D call. V shed 5 bases and J shed 6 bases, with 16 bases lying between them. In germline, CDR1 is SEHNR, CDR2 FQNEAQ (reference sequence). The CDR3 runs 14 residues. Here the CDR3 reads CASSQSLVGAEAFF. CDR3 DNA sequence: TGTGCCAGCAGCCAATCACTCGTCGGGGCTGAAGCTTTCTTT. Variable domain in full (rest from reference TRBV7-9 and TRBJ1-1): DTGVSQNPRHKITKRGQNVTFRCDPISEHNRLYWYRQTLGQGPEFLTYFQNEAQLEKSRLLSDRFSAERPKGSFSTLEIQRTEQGDSAMYLCASSQSLVGAEAFFGQGTRLTVV.

The chain couples TRBV6-5 to TRBJ2-7; 9 positions match TRBD1. The germline V gene has CDR1 MNHEY and CDR2 SVGAGI. With 2 bases clipped from V and 2 bases from J, the junction kept 1 base outside the gene matches. The CDR3 loop spans 14 amino acids. Here the CDR3 reads CASSYTGGAYEQYV. The DNA for the CDR3 is TGTGCCAGCAGTTACACAGGGGGCGCCTACGAGCAGTACGTC.

The chain joins TRBV7-3 to TRBJ2-5; D remains unclear. Germline assignment: CDR1 SGHTA and CDR2 FQGTGA. The CDR3 contains 13 residues. V lost 5 bases to trimming and J lost 0 bases, with 7 bases between them. The CDR3 DNA is TGTGCCAGCAGCCCCGACTACCAAGAGACCCAGTACTTC. It is translated as CASSPDYQETQYF.

The chain carries TRBV28 and TRBJ1-1; D is perhaps TRBD1 (5 bases). The CDR3 extends over 12 amino acids. V was clipped by 1 base and J by 7 bases, with 7 bases between them. Per the germline V gene, CDR1 is MDHEN and CDR2 is SYDVKM. The DNA for the CDR3 is TGTGCCAGCAGTTTATTGGGGGATGAAGCTTTCTTT. It is translated as CASSLLGDEAFF. Supplemented by reference TRBV28 and TRBJ1-1, the full variable domain reads DVKVTQSSRYLVKRTGEKVFLECVQDMDHENMFWYRQDPGLGLRLIYFSYDVKMKEKGDIPEGYSVSREKKERFSLILESASTNQTSMYLCASSLLGDEAFFGQGTRLTVV.

The chain couples TRBV4-2 to TRBJ2-7; 9 bases match TRBD1. This CDR3 comprises 14 residues. From germline, CDR1 is LGHNA and CDR2 YNFKEQ. Trimming at V came to 4 bases and at J to 6 bases, leaving 7 bases not matched to a gene. The CDR3 nucleotides read TGTGCCAGCAGCCCGGGACAGGGCTCCGTCGAGCAGTACTTC. Protein product: CASSPGQGSVEQYF.

The count of this clone is one. This chain connects TRBV27 to TRBJ1-1; D gene ambiguous. The CDR3 is 14 residues long. The germline V gene encodes CDR1 MNHEY and CDR2 SMNVEV (reference sequence). V lost 5 bases, J lost 0 bases, and 10 bases lay in between. For the CDR3, the DNA is TGTGCCAGCAGTCCAGATAATATGAACACTGAAGCTTTCTTT. Translated: CASSPDNMNTEAFF.

The V and J genes are TRBV30 and TRBJ1-2; D may be TRBD1 (5 bases). The CDR3 runs 13 residues. CDR1 and CDR2 (germline): GTSNPN, SVGIG (reference sequence). V lost 3 bases and J 8 bases, leaving 16 bases between the germline ends. The CDR3 loop reads CAWRSGSEGGYTF. CDR3 nucleotides: TGTGCCTGGAGATCAGGTTCTGAGGGGGGCTACACCTTC. Full variable domain (rest looked up from reference TRBV30 and TRBJ1-2): SQTIHQWPATLVQPVGSPLSLECTVEGTSNPNLYWYRQAAGRGLQLLFYSVGIGQISSEVPQNLSASRPQDRQFILSSKKLLLSDSGFYLCAWRSGSEGGYTFGSGTRLTVV.

This clone has a single count. The chain has TRBV15 and TRBJ1-1; D gene unclear. The CDR3 spans 15 residues. Trimming pared 0 bases from V and 7 bases from J, leaving 15 bases between. Germline CDR1 reads LNHNV; CDR2 reads YYDKDF (reference sequence). The CDR3: CATSRDSSRPGEAFF. For the CDR3, the DNA is TGTGCCACCAGCAGAGATAGTTCGAGGCCCGGTGAAGCTTTCTTT.

The chain recombines TRBV7-9 with TRBJ1-2, with 9 bases aligning to TRBD1. This CDR3 is 14 amino acids long. The germline V gene encodes CDR1 SEHNR and CDR2 FQNEAQ (reference sequence). V lost 0 bases to trimming and J lost 6 bases; unmatched junction nucleotides: 2. CDR3 sequence: CASSLATGGNGYTF. CDR3 bases: TGTGCCAGCAGCTTAGCGACAGGGGGAAATGGCTACACCTTC.

This clone was seen more than once but under ten times. CDR3 nucleotide sequence: TGCGCCAGCAGCCTGGGGACAGTCGGCGGCTACACCTTC. It specifies CASSLGTVGGYTF. The V gene is TRBV4-3, the J gene TRBJ1-2; TRBD1 matches 7 bases. Trimming removed 4 bases from V and 8 bases from J; junction bases left unmatched: 7. The CDR3 totals 13 residues. Per the germline V gene, CDR1 is LGHNA and CDR2 is YSLEER.